A single sample is the source of the 20 T cell receptor beta chains below, sequenced in a study of cytomegalovirus exposure and HLA in healthy donors. It was with 60 Vbeta and 13 Jbeta primers that the PCR ran. The method was immunoSEQ multiplex PCR; TCRdb's version includes in-frame clones alone and lacks a portion of them. The sample consists of 200,000 to 250,000 clones, 80% to 90% of them appearing once. The specimen was PBMCs. The receptors come from a woman between 18 and 29 years old in good health and CMV-seronegative.

The J gene is TRBJ2-2, the V gene TRBV27; TRBD1 agrees at 9 bases. Trimming at V came to 6 bases and at J to 6 bases, leaving 5 bases not matched to a gene. CDR1 and CDR2 (germline): MNHEY, SMNVEV (reference sequence). The CDR3 contains 14 residues. The CDR3 DNA sequence: TGTGCCAGCAGGCTGGGACAGGGAGCCGGGGAGCTGTTTTTT. Amino acid sequence: CASRLGQGAGELFF.

The chain is built from TRBV27 and TRBJ1-5; weak D call: TRBD1 (5 bases). The germline V and J ends were trimmed by 3 bases and 1 base, with 10 bases remaining between them. CDR3 length equals 15 residues. Germline lookup yields CDR1 MNHEY and CDR2 SMNVEV (reference sequence). The CDR3 DNA follows: TGTGCCAGCAGTTTCGCAGGGTACAGCAATCAGCCCCAGCATTTT. Encoded protein: CASSFAGYSNQPQHF.

The chain combines TRBV4-1 with TRBJ2-5, with a weak D call TRBD2 (6 bases). There are 13 residues in the CDR3. V was clipped by 1 base and J by 5 bases, with 8 bases between them. Looked up from germline, CDR1 is MGHRA and CDR2 is YSYEKL. The CDR3 region is CASSQGLAETQYF. The CDR3 region has the DNA TGCGCCAGCAGCCAAGGTCTAGCGGAGACCCAGTACTTC.

The CDR3 protein is CASSSGGGPNTEAFF. CDR3 DNA sequence: TGTGCCAGCAGCTCCGGGGGAGGTCCGAACACTGAAGCTTTCTTT. The chain recombines TRBV11-3 with TRBJ1-1, with D possibly TRBD1 on 5 matching bases. V was cut by 4 bases and J by 1 base, with 13 bases left in between. The CDR3 is 15 residues long. Germline CDR1 SGHNT, CDR2 YENEEA.

The rearrangement uses TRBV21-1 and TRBJ1-3. TRBV21-1 is a pseudogene. The CDR3 is 18 residues long. The CDR3 loop is CASSKPPVDRSSGNTIYF. As DNA, the CDR3 is TGTGCCAGCAGCAAACCTCCCGTAGATCGGTCTTCTGGAAACACCATATATTTT.

The chain is built from TRBV30 and TRBJ1-3; 7 bases fit TRBD1. V shed 5 bases and J 2 bases; nucleotides not matched to a gene: 6. CDR1 is GTSNPN and CDR2 is SVGIG in the germline V gene (reference sequence). CDR3 size: 14 residues. DNA for the CDR3: TGTGCCTGGGGGCTGACAGGGCCTGGAAACACCATATATTTT. Amino acids: CAWGLTGPGNTIYF.

V usage is TRBV6-5 and J usage is TRBJ2-7, with 7 bases matching TRBD1. V lost 2 bases to trimming and J lost 0 bases; unmatched junction nucleotides: 1. The CDR3 is made up of 14 amino acids. CDR1 is MNHEY and CDR2 is SVGAGI in the germline V gene. CDR3 region: CASSYGTASYEQYF. The CDR3, as DNA: TGTGCCAGCAGTTACGGGACAGCCTCCTACGAGCAGTACTTC.

CDR3 protein: CASSLAEGSYEQYF. CDR3 sequence (DNA): TGCGCCAGCAGTTTAGCGGAAGGCTCCTACGAGCAGTACTTC. V usage is TRBV10-2 and J usage is TRBJ2-7, with D perhaps TRBD2 (6 bases). Germline CDR1 is WSHSY and CDR2 is SAAADI. The CDR3 covers 14 residues. Trimming removed 5 bases from V and 0 bases from J, with 11 bases in between.

This clone was counted between two and nine times. CDR3 residues: CAWDKVTGVDGYTF. The CDR3 region has the DNA TGTGCCTGGGATAAAGTTACAGGGGTTGATGGCTACACCTTC. V gene TRBV30 combines with J gene TRBJ1-2; 7 bases map to TRBD1. The CDR3 is made up of 14 amino acids. V lost 5 bases, J lost 6 bases, and 12 bases stayed unmatched. CDR1 is GTSNPN and CDR2 is SVGIG in the germline V gene (reference sequence).

The chain employs TRBV18 and TRBJ1-4, with 7 bases fitting TRBD1. Trimming cost V 3 bases and J 6 bases; bases outside gene matches: 4. In germline, CDR1 is KGHSH, CDR2 LQKENI. The CDR3 runs 14 residues. The CDR3 protein is CASSPGQWYEKLFF. DNA of the CDR3: TGTGCCAGCTCACCGGGACAGTGGTATGAAAAACTGTTTTTT. Full variable domain (remainder filled in from reference TRBV18 and TRBJ1-4): NAGVMQNPRHLVRRRGQEARLRCSPMKGHSHVYWYRQLPEEGLKFMVYLQKENIIDESGMPKERFSAEFPKEGPSILRIQQVVRGDSAAYFCASSPGQWYEKLFFGSGTQLSVL.

This clone occurred a few times. This rearrangement joins TRBV27 to TRBJ2-1; 7 nucleotides match TRBD1. This CDR3 contains 12 residues. After removal of 5 bases from V and 9 bases from J, the junction contained 4 bases not matched to a gene. Germline CDR1 reads MNHEY; CDR2 reads SMNVEV (reference sequence). The CDR3 DNA reads TGTGCCAGCAGTCCAGGGGGTAGTGAGCAGTTCTTC. This gives the protein CASSPGGSEQFF.

Only one count was recorded for this clone. V gene TRBV6-6 combines with J gene TRBJ1-3; the match to TRBD1 covers 7 bases. Unmatched junction bases numbered 7, after V lost 5 bases and J lost 3 bases. Germline CDR1 and CDR2: MNHNY and SVGAGI (reference sequence). The CDR3 is 15 amino acids. The DNA for the CDR3 is TGTGCCAGCAGTCCTCCGCAGGGGGATGGAAACACCATATATTTT. Protein: CASSPPQGDGNTIYF.

This chain connects TRBV11-2 to TRBJ2-5; D gene ambiguous. Per the germline V gene, CDR1 is SGHAT and CDR2 is FQNNGV. The CDR3 covers 11 residues. V was shortened by 3 bases and J by 7 bases, with 6 bases between the two germline ends. In DNA, the CDR3 is TGTGCCAGCAGCTTCGGCGGGACCCAGTACTTC. This translates into CASSFGGTQYF.

The chain employs TRBV5-4 and TRBJ1-2, with D unclear. From germline, CDR1 is SGHNT and CDR2 YYREEE (reference sequence). The V and J ends lost 4 bases and 6 bases respectively, with 22 bases between them. The CDR3 length is 16 residues. The CDR3 nucleotides are TGTGCCAGCAGCACTGACACGTCACCTGCTGTTGATGGCTACACCTTC. Protein product: CASSTDTSPAVDGYTF.

The rearrangement links TRBV5-5 to TRBJ2-1; 8 nucleotides line up with TRBD2. V was pared by 7 bases and J by 6 bases, with 9 bases of the junction left unmatched. The CDR3 totals 14 residues. Germline CDR1 is SGHKS and CDR2 is YYEKEE (reference sequence). CDR3 sequence reads: CASAGEAGVNEQFF. DNA for the CDR3: TGTGCCAGCGCCGGGGAAGCGGGAGTCAATGAGCAGTTCTTC.

This chain uses TRBV6-5 with TRBJ2-7, with TRBD1 as a possible D gene (5 bases). CDR1 and CDR2 (germline): MNHEY, SVGAGI. Trimming cost V 5 bases and J 1 base, with 12 bases left between them. The length of the CDR3 is 14 residues. The CDR3 bases are TGTGCCAGCAGTACACCAGGGTTTTCCTACGAGCAGTACTTC. Translated: CASSTPGFSYEQYF.

V usage is TRBV11-3 and J usage is TRBJ2-7; D is uncertain. The V gene lost 8 bases and the J gene lost 6 bases, with 11 bases spanning the gap. The CDR3 has 11 residues. Per the germline V gene, CDR1 is SGHNT and CDR2 is YENEEA. CDR3 sequence reads: CASGPLREQYF. CDR3 nucleotides: TGTGCCAGCGGGCCTCTGCGCGAGCAGTACTTC.

The V and J genes are TRBV4-3 and TRBJ2-5; D might be TRBD2 (5 bases). The V end lost 4 bases, the J end lost 5 bases, and 14 bases lay between the germline ends. The CDR3 length is 14 residues. Germline lookup yields CDR1 LGHNA and CDR2 YSLEER. CDR3 region: CASSRAAGTETQYF. The DNA of the CDR3 is TGCGCCAGCAGCCGAGCGGCGGGTACGGAGACCCAGTACTTC.

This chain connects TRBV11-2 to TRBJ1-1; D gene uncertain. This CDR3 is 15 amino acids long. CDR1 is SGHAT and CDR2 is FQNNGV in the germline V gene. V was cut by 7 bases and J by 4 bases, with 19 bases left in between. CDR3 region: CASNMRADGATEAFF. The CDR3 bases are TGTGCCAGCAACATGAGGGCGGACGGCGCCACTGAAGCTTTCTTT.

In its sample, this clone was seen a few times. The genes are TRBV9 and TRBJ2-2, with 9 bases aligning to TRBD2. This CDR3 is 17 amino acids long. Germline-derived CDR1 and CDR2 are SGDLS and YYNGEE. The junction had 10 bases not matched to a gene; V was cut back by 6 bases and J by 1 base. This CDR3 is CASTQHSGGRNTGELFF. Here the CDR3 DNA reads TGTGCCAGCACGCAACATAGCGGGGGCAGGAACACCGGGGAGCTGTTTTTT.